What follows are 25 T cell receptor beta chains derived from one specimen sequenced in a study of CD4 T cells in relation to SARS-CoV-2 and coronaviruses. TCRdb's copy holds only in-frame clones and misses some; the assay was immunoSEQ multiplex PCR. The repertoire holds 36,000 or so clones, with around 80% as singletons. No antigen is known for these receptors. Sample: memory CD4+ T cells from PBMCs, cultured in vitro. These receptor sequences come from an adult with COVID-19.

V is TRBV5-5 and J is TRBJ2-7; 9 bases align to TRBD1. V lost 3 bases to trimming and J lost 3 bases; unmatched junction nucleotides: 4. The CDR3 has 14 residues. CDR1 and CDR2 from the germline V gene are SGHKS and YYEKEE (reference sequence). The CDR3, as DNA: TGTGCCAGCAGCTCCGGGACAGGGTTCTACGAGCAGTACTTC. Translated, it gives CASSSGTGFYEQYF.

The chain carries TRBV19 and TRBJ1-5; D is uncertain. CDR1 and CDR2 (germline): LNHDA, SQIVND (reference sequence). With 4 bases removed from V and 5 bases from J, the gap between germline ends came to 9 bases. This CDR3 is built from 13 residues. The CDR3 DNA follows: TGTGCCAGTAGTACCACCACGGATCAGCCCCAGCATTTT. This encodes CASSTTTDQPQHF. The full variable domain, rest sourced from reference TRBV19 and TRBJ1-5, is DGGITQSPKYLFRKEGQNVTLSCEQNLNHDAMYWYRQDPGQGLRLIYYSQIVNDFQKGDIAEGYSVSREKKESFPLTVTSAQKNPTAFYLCASSTTTDQPQHFGDGTRLSIL.

The gene calls are TRBV14 and TRBJ2-1, with TRBD2 matching over 8 bases. Germline assignment: CDR1 SGHDN and CDR2 FVKESK. J lost 9 bases, V lost 4 bases, and 2 bases had no gene match. This CDR3 contains 12 residues. The CDR3 protein is CASSLAGLEQFF. CDR3 DNA: TGTGCCAGCAGCCTAGCGGGACTTGAGCAGTTCTTC.

The chain recombines TRBV9 with TRBJ1-3; TRBD1 matches 7 bases. The germline gives CDR1 SGDLS, CDR2 YYNGEE. The CDR3 has 16 amino acids. V shed 3 bases and J 4 bases; nucleotides not matched to a gene: 10. CDR3 coding DNA: TGTGCCAGCAGCGGTAGACAGGGACTCTCCGGAAACACCATATATTTT. Protein: CASSGRQGLSGNTIYF.

This clone was counted a single time. The chain has TRBV10-3 and TRBJ2-5; D is possibly TRBD2 (6 bases). CDR1 ENHRY and CDR2 SYGVKD come from the germline V gene. The germline V and J ends were trimmed by 3 bases and 4 bases, with 9 bases remaining between them. The CDR3 runs 13 residues. The CDR3 nucleotides are TGTGCCATCAGTGATGCGGGATCAGAGACCCAGTACTTC. Translation: CAISDAGSETQYF.

This rearrangement joins TRBV2 to TRBJ2-1, with TRBD1 matching 7 bases. Germline CDR1 is SNHLY and CDR2 is FYNNEI. This CDR3 is 15 amino acids long. J gave up 4 bases and V 6 bases, and 9 bases lay outside the gene matches. As DNA, the CDR3 is TGTGCCAGCAGAGCAGGGGACAGTATGTACAATGAGCAGTTCTTC. Translated, it gives CASRAGDSMYNEQFF.

This sequence joins TRBV20-1 and TRBJ2-7; D is unclear. The CDR3 has 11 amino acids. V was trimmed by 3 bases and J by 3 bases, leaving 6 bases between them. Germline CDR1 reads DFQATT; CDR2 reads SNEGSKA (reference sequence). The CDR3 DNA is TGCAGTGCTAGGAGACTCTACGAGCAGTACTTC. This gives the protein CSARRLYEQYF.

J is TRBJ2-7 and V is TRBV6-9; a weak D match, TRBD1 (6 bases). V was pared by 3 bases and J by 0 bases, with 15 bases between. This CDR3 has 16 residues. The germline gives CDR1 MNHGY, CDR2 SVAAGI. CDR3: CASSYPEGVLSYEQYF. The CDR3 bases are TGTGCCAGCAGTTACCCCGAGGGGGTACTCTCCTACGAGCAGTACTTC.

J is TRBJ2-5 and V is TRBV3-1 (or the pseudogene TRBV3-2); TRBD2 matches at 9 bases. Unmatched junction bases numbered 17, after V lost 1 base and J lost 11 bases. This CDR3 is built from 17 residues. Germline V gene lookup returns CDR1 LGHDT and CDR2 YNNKEL (reference sequence). This CDR3 reads CASSQVFIAGVGGGQYF. The CDR3 DNA sequence: TGTGCCAGCAGCCAAGTATTTATAGCGGGAGTGGGGGGCGGACAGTACTTC.

This chain connects TRBV30 to TRBJ2-5; D is unresolved. Germline loops: CDR1 GTSNPN, CDR2 SVGIG (reference sequence). V lost 2 bases and J 5 bases, leaving 12 bases between the germline ends. CDR3 size: 13 residues. CDR3 sequence: CAWSTLVGETQYF. CDR3 bases: TGTGCCTGGAGTACACTGGTTGGTGAGACCCAGTACTTC. Together with reference TRBV30 and TRBJ2-5, the CDR3 gives the full variable domain: SQTIHQWPATLVQPVGSPLSLECTVEGTSNPNLYWYRQAAGRGLQLLFYSVGIGQISSEVPQNLSASRPQDRQFILSSKKLLLSDSGFYLCAWSTLVGETQYFGPGTRLLVL.

The CDR3 DNA sequence: TGTGCCAGCAGTTTACGGACTAACGTCAATGAGCAGTTCTTC. Translated, it gives CASSLRTNVNEQFF. The gene calls are TRBV27 and TRBJ2-1; weak D call: TRBD2 (6 bases). This CDR3 comprises 14 residues. CDR1 and CDR2 from the germline V gene are MNHEY and SMNVEV (reference sequence). Trimming pared 2 bases from V and 6 bases from J, leaving 11 bases between.

The V gene is TRBV6-5, the J gene TRBJ1-2, with TRBD1 identical over 12 bases. CDR1 is MNHEY and CDR2 is SVGAGI in the germline V gene. V gave up 6 bases and J gave up 8 bases; unmatched junction bases: 10. This CDR3 region has 15 residues. CDR3 coding DNA: TGTGCCAGCAGCTCTCCGGGACAGGGGGCGCGAGGCTACACCTTC. It yields the protein CASSSPGQGARGYTF.

The rearrangement uses TRBV4-3 and TRBJ2-7; a weak D match, TRBD1 (5 bases). V lost 3 bases, J lost 5 bases, and 14 bases lay in between. Germline CDR1 LGHNA, CDR2 YSLEER. The CDR3 spans 14 residues. In DNA form, the CDR3 reads TGCGCCAGCAGCCATGGCAGGGTATCCAACGAGCAGTACTTC. It encodes CASSHGRVSNEQYF.

V is TRBV4-1 and J is TRBJ2-3; D unresolved. Germline values: CDR1 MGHRA, CDR2 YSYEKL. The CDR3 totals 14 residues. Trimming took off 0 bases at V and 1 base at J, with 5 bases between the two ends. CDR3 bases: TGCGCCAGCAGCCAAGAATCGGGCACAGATACGCAGTATTTT. Encoded protein: CASSQESGTDTQYF.

In this sample, this clone turned up a few times. This CDR3 is also generated by other DNA sequences in the sample. The CDR3 is CASSPRQGVNTEAFF. The CDR3 DNA sequence: TGTGCCAGCTCACCGCGACAGGGGGTGAACACTGAAGCTTTCTTT. The chain recombines TRBV18 with TRBJ1-1, with TRBD1 matching 9 bases. The germline V gene encodes CDR1 KGHSH and CDR2 LQKENI. The V gene end was trimmed by 3 bases and the J gene end by 0 bases; junction bases not matched to a gene: 2. CDR3 length: 15 amino acids.

The V call is TRBV12-3 or TRBV12-4, the J call TRBJ1-6; no clear D. This CDR3 has 12 residues. The V end was cut by 2 bases, the J end by 10 bases, with 6 bases between. CDR3 residues: CASSLRHSPLHF. The CDR3, as DNA: TGTGCCAGCAGTTTAAGACACTCACCCCTCCACTTT.

The V gene is TRBV7-9, the J gene TRBJ2-5; D gene uncertain. Trimming took 0 bases from V and 9 from J, leaving 11 bases between them. Per the germline V gene, CDR1 is SEHNR and CDR2 is FQNEAQ (reference sequence). The CDR3 totals 13 residues. The CDR3 sequence is CASSLALSRAQYF. In DNA form, the CDR3 reads TGTGCCAGCAGCTTAGCGCTGTCCCGGGCCCAGTACTTC.

The count of this clone is one. V gene TRBV27 combines with J gene TRBJ2-7; weak D call: TRBD2 (6 bases). Trimming stripped 8 bases from V and 5 bases from J, with 19 bases between. The CDR3 consists of 14 residues. Germline-derived CDR1 and CDR2 are MNHEY and SMNVEV (reference sequence). CDR3 sequence reads: CASGARAGTDEQYF. In nucleotides, the CDR3 is TGTGCCAGCGGGGCGCGGGCGGGGACGGACGAGCAGTACTTC.

This chain connects TRBV7-9 to TRBJ2-6; D might be TRBD2 (5 bases). The CDR3 runs 15 residues. The V end was cut by 4 bases, the J end by 4 bases, with 11 bases between. Germline V gene sequence: CDR1 SEHNR, CDR2 FQNEAQ (reference sequence). CDR3 DNA: TGTGCCAGCAGCTCGGGGTCGGGCGGGGCCAACGTCCTGACTTTC. Amino acids: CASSSGSGGANVLTF.

The chain links TRBV5-6 to TRBJ2-1; 7 nucleotides agree with TRBD2. The germline CDR1 and CDR2 sequences are SGHDT and YYEEEE. Losses at the gene ends were 8 bases for V and 0 bases for J; bases not matched to a gene: 5. The CDR3 runs to 14 residues. DNA of the CDR3: TGTGCCAGTCTGCGGGGGAGCTCCTACAATGAGCAGTTCTTC. Translated: CASLRGSSYNEQFF.

The rearrangement uses TRBV6-1 and TRBJ2-6, with D uncertain. The CDR3 covers 15 residues. V gave up 2 bases and J gave up 0 bases, with 5 bases separating them. CDR1 and CDR2 from the germline V gene are MNHNS and SASEGT. This CDR3 is CASSELDSGANVLTF. In DNA, the CDR3 is TGTGCCAGCAGTGAATTGGACTCTGGGGCCAACGTCCTGACTTTC.

The chain uses TRBV6-4 and TRBJ2-1; D not resolved. Germline V gene sequence: CDR1 MRHNA, CDR2 SNTAGT. CDR3 length: 13 residues. The germline V and J ends were trimmed by 6 bases and 2 bases, with 8 bases remaining between them. Here the CDR3 reads CASSPTPYNEQFF. CDR3 nucleotides: TGTGCCAGCAGCCCAACCCCCTACAATGAGCAGTTCTTC.

This rearrangement joins TRBV3-1 (or the pseudogene TRBV3-2) to TRBJ2-1; 16 nucleotides align to TRBD2. The CDR3 length is 16 residues. Germline lookup yields CDR1 LGHDT and CDR2 YNNKEL (reference sequence). Germline trimming cut 1 base from V and 9 bases from J; bases unmatched to any gene: 3. CDR3 coding DNA: TGTGCCAGCAGCCAAGCCGGGACTAGCGGGAGGGCTGAGCAGTTCTTC. Residues: CASSQAGTSGRAEQFF.

The gene calls are TRBV27 and TRBJ2-2; D gene ambiguous. The CDR3 consists of 14 residues. Germline V CDR1 and CDR2: MNHEY, SMNVEV (reference sequence). V was clipped by 1 base and J by 4 bases, with 7 bases between them. As DNA, the CDR3 is TGTGCCAGCAGTTTATACGGCAGCACCGGGGAGCTGTTTTTT. Translated, it gives CASSLYGSTGELFF.

The chain employs TRBV6-2 or TRBV6-3 and TRBJ1-2; 9 bases are shared with TRBD1. CDR1 and CDR2 from the germline V gene are MNHEY and SVGEGT. Unmatched junction bases numbered 14, after V lost 6 bases and J lost 9 bases. This CDR3 has 15 amino acids. This CDR3 is CASSPRDRDSPSYTF. The CDR3 DNA sequence: TGTGCCAGCAGCCCCAGGGACAGGGACTCTCCAAGCTACACCTTC.